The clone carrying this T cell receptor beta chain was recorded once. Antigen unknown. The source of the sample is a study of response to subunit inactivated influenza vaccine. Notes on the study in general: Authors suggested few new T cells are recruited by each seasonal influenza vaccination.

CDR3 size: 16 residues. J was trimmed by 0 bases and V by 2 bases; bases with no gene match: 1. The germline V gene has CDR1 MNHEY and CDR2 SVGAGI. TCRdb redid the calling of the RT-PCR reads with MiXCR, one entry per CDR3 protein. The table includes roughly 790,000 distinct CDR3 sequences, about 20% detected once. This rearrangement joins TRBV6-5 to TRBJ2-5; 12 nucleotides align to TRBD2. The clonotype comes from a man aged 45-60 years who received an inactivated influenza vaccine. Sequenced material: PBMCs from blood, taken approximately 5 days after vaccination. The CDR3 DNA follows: TGTGCCAGCAGTTACAGGACTAGCGGGAACCAAGAGACCCAGTACTTC. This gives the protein CASSYRTSGNQETQYF.